This T cell receptor (beta chain) was sequenced in a study of blood T cells in healthy people across ages. Whole-study context: Per two T cells, template switching captured roughly one barcoded beta molecule.

Germline lookup yields CDR1 SQVTM and CDR2 ANQGSEA. The junction had 6 bases not matched to a gene; V was cut back by 3 bases and J by 5 bases. This CDR3 comprises 13 residues. Primed by a sample-barcoded 5' primer and a J-beta primer mix, a second PCR proceeded for 7 to 11 cycles. TCRdb ran MiXCR on the 5' RACE reads and lists one entry per CDR3 protein. The repertoire holds 1.6 million or so distinct CDR3 sequences, with about 35% as singletons. This clonotype has ten or more counts. The chain is built from TRBV29-1 and TRBJ2-7; 8 bases fit TRBD1. Sequencing was performed on blood. The receptor was derived from a woman in her 30s in good health. The CDR3 coding sequence is TGCAGCGTTGAGGTCAGGGGGCAGAACGAGCAGTACTTC. It encodes CSVEVRGQNEQYF.